The clone carrying this T cell receptor beta chain was counted once. Other nucleotide sequences in the sample specify the same CDR3. The V and J ends lost 9 bases and 0 bases respectively, with 9 bases between them. This CDR3 is 14 amino acids long. Germline V gene data show CDR1 as LNHDA and CDR2 as SQIVND (reference sequence). These data belong to a study of blood T cell repertoires in COVID-19. Study details: The cDNA or gDNA used as material had been derived from T cells, B-cell-depleted T cells, or PBMCs.

Data came from immunoSEQ multiplex PCR; TCRdb stores just in-frame clones and leaves some out. The sample has some 380,000 clones; more than 65% are singletons. The sequenced sample consisted of peripheral blood. The receptor was derived from a human donor with acute or convalescent COVID-19. The donor label of this sample is uncertain. The V and J genes are TRBV19 and TRBJ1-6; D may be TRBD1 (5 bases). The CDR3 reads CASRGSSYNSPLHF. As DNA, the CDR3 is TGTGCCAGCCGGGGGAGCTCCTATAATTCACCCCTCCACTTT.